Listed here are 30 T cell receptor beta chains from one sample, sequenced in a study of CD8 T cells in ankylosing spondylitis. These receptors' targets are unknown. MiXCR, applied by TCRdb to the 5' RACE reads, yields one record per CDR3 protein. Among 700,000 to 1,000,000 distinct CDR3 sequences listed, about 11% were seen once. Regarding the study as a whole: Typical of ankylosing spondylitis blood, it appeared, was a TCR beta motif of about eight highly homologous variants.

Sequenced sample: blood, either unsorted or a sorted T cell fraction (not recorded which). The receptors derive from a male donor with ankylosing spondylitis.

The chain joins TRBV4-2 to TRBJ2-2; 14 nucleotides align to TRBD2. The CDR3 spans 18 residues. From germline, CDR1 is LGHNA and CDR2 YNFKEQ. After removal of 2 bases from V and 4 bases from J, the junction contained 6 bases not matched to a gene. The CDR3 DNA is TGTGCCAGCAGCCAACAGTTGACTAGCGGGGGGGCCACCGGGGAGCTGTTTTTT. Amino acids: CASSQQLTSGGATGELFF.

In nucleotides, the CDR3 is TGTGCCATCAGTCCCCGGGGACTAGCAGCAGAGACCCAGTACTTC. The encoded protein is CAISPRGLAAETQYF. J is TRBJ2-5 and V is TRBV10-3; TRBD2 aligns across 9 bases. Germline V gives CDR1 ENHRY, CDR2 SYGVKD. Trimming cost V 5 bases and J 4 bases; bases outside gene matches: 8. This CDR3 is built from 15 residues.

This clonotype turned up a few times. The chain combines TRBV6-2 or TRBV6-3 with TRBJ1-2; D remains ambiguous. The CDR3 sequence is 15 residues long. CDR1 and CDR2 from the germline V gene are MNHEY and SVGEGT. V lost 0 bases to trimming and J lost 8 bases, with 16 bases between them. Here the CDR3 DNA reads TGTGCCAGCAGTTACTCGACGTGGTGGGGAGGAGGCTACACCTTC. It yields the protein CASSYSTWWGGGYTF.

In its sample, this clonotype was seen many times. V is TRBV18 and J is TRBJ2-1; possible D gene TRBD2, 6 bases. Germline V gives CDR1 KGHSH, CDR2 LQKENI. Trimming removed 3 bases from V and 5 bases from J, with 14 bases in between. This CDR3 comprises 15 residues. CDR3 DNA sequence: TGTGCCAGCTCACCTGGGACGGGAGTACACAATGAGCAGTTCTTC. It codes for CASSPGTGVHNEQFF.

The chain employs TRBV12-3 or TRBV12-4 and TRBJ1-2; D is unclear. This CDR3 spans 13 amino acids. V lost 6 bases and J 8 bases, leaving 16 bases between the germline ends. The CDR3 bases are TGTGCCAGCAGCCAGACCCGTGCGCGGGGCTACACCTTC. Translated: CASSQTRARGYTF.

This clonotype was picked up a small number of times. The chain combines TRBV4-3 with TRBJ1-2; D is perhaps TRBD1 (5 bases). Trimming pared 2 bases from V and 8 bases from J, leaving 18 bases between. Germline loops: CDR1 LGHNA, CDR2 YSLEER. There are 15 residues in the CDR3. The CDR3 DNA reads TGCGCCAGCAGCCAACATCACGGGGGGATGAGAGGCTACACCTTC. Translated, it gives CASSQHHGGMRGYTF.

In this sample, this clonotype turned up a few times. The V and J genes are TRBV15 and TRBJ2-7; D is ambiguous. The CDR3 runs to 14 residues. Trimming stripped 3 bases from V and 2 bases from J, with 11 bases between. Germline lookup yields CDR1 LNHNV and CDR2 YYDKDF (reference sequence). The CDR3 sequence: CATSREQPPYEQYF. CDR3 sequence (DNA): TGTGCCACCAGCAGGGAACAGCCACCCTACGAGCAGTACTTC.

This clonotype has just a few counts. The chain has TRBV6-2 or TRBV6-3 and TRBJ2-7, with D possibly matching TRBD2 (6 bases). The CDR3 consists of 15 residues. The germline CDR1 and CDR2 sequences are MNHEY and SVGEGT. V lost 5 bases and J lost 3, with 17 bases in between. The CDR3 sequence: CASSTPGAGFYEQYF. The CDR3 DNA is TGTGCCAGCAGTACCCCAGGAGCGGGCTTCTACGAGCAGTACTTC.

This clonotype showed up many times. J is TRBJ2-1 and V is TRBV12-3 or TRBV12-4; 9 nucleotides match TRBD2. This CDR3 spans 14 amino acids. The J segment lost 9 bases and the V segment lost 4 bases, leaving 7 bases of the junction unmatched. The CDR3 loop is CASSSRGGQSEQFF. In DNA, the CDR3 is TGTGCCAGCAGTTCGCGGGGGGGCCAAAGTGAGCAGTTCTTC.

The V and J genes are TRBV20-1 and TRBJ1-2; unclear D gene. Germline assignment: CDR1 DFQATT and CDR2 SNEGSKA (reference sequence). The CDR3 has 14 residues. With 3 bases removed from V and 8 bases from J, the gap between germline ends came to 19 bases. The CDR3 protein is CSARSGNPDRGYTF. The CDR3 DNA is TGCAGTGCTAGGTCCGGCAACCCAGACCGCGGCTACACCTTC.

This chain joins TRBV11-2 and TRBJ1-1; D is unclear. The CDR3 extends over 14 amino acids. The V gene lost 1 base and the J gene lost 8 bases, with 14 bases spanning the gap. The V gene's germline CDR1 is SGHAT and CDR2 FQNNGV. The CDR3 sequence: CASSLVLTASEAFF. In DNA form, the CDR3 reads TGTGCCAGCAGCTTAGTTTTAACAGCTTCCGAAGCTTTCTTT.

This clonotype was found a few times. This chain uses TRBV6-2 or TRBV6-3 with TRBJ2-3; D unresolved. Germline V lookup: CDR1 MNHEY, CDR2 SVGEGT. The CDR3 has 13 amino acids. Trimming cost V 9 bases and J 1 base, with 11 bases left between them. The CDR3: CASRWSGTDTQYF. CDR3 nucleotides: TGTGCCAGTAGGTGGAGTGGCACAGATACGCAGTATTTT.

This clonotype showed up many times. This chain joins TRBV20-1 and TRBJ1-6; possible D gene TRBD1, 6 bases. Trimming removed 1 base at V and 12 bases at J, with 19 bases between. Per the germline V gene, CDR1 is DFQATT and CDR2 is SNEGSKA (reference sequence). CDR3 length equals 15 residues. The CDR3 here is CSARVYGKEGGPLHF. DNA for the CDR3: TGCAGTGCTAGAGTGTACGGGAAGGAAGGGGGACCCCTCCACTTT.

This clonotype was counted a few times. This chain links TRBV20-1 with TRBJ2-3; D call uncertain. This CDR3 is built from 14 residues. With 5 bases removed from V and 0 bases from J, the gap between germline ends came to 12 bases. Germline CDR1 DFQATT, CDR2 SNEGSKA (reference sequence). CDR3 bases: TGCAGTGCTCCCCCGGTTCCTAGCACAGATACGCAGTATTTT. It yields the protein CSAPPVPSTDTQYF.

The chain recombines TRBV20-1 with TRBJ2-7; D is undetermined. Per the germline V gene, CDR1 is DFQATT and CDR2 is SNEGSKA (reference sequence). The ends were cut back, 3 bases at V and 6 bases at J, with 9 bases in the middle. This CDR3 contains 11 residues. The CDR3, as DNA: TGCAGTGCTAGCCGTGGTGGCGAGCAGTACTTC. Residues: CSASRGGEQYF.

This clonotype was picked up a small number of times. The V gene is TRBV20-1, the J gene TRBJ1-2; the D gene is possibly TRBD1 (5 bases). The length of the CDR3 is 14 residues. The germline V gene encodes CDR1 DFQATT and CDR2 SNEGSKA (reference sequence). V lost 5 bases and J 4 bases, leaving 17 bases between the germline ends. CDR3 protein: CSAFPAGFLYGYTF. The CDR3 region has the DNA TGCAGTGCTTTTCCAGCAGGGTTCCTCTATGGCTACACCTTC.

The chain combines TRBV7-2 with TRBJ2-2; TRBD2 might be the D (6 bases). The CDR3 spans 16 residues. V lost 1 base and J lost 5, with 14 bases in between. Germline loops: CDR1 SGHTA, CDR2 FQGNSA. The CDR3 DNA is TGTGCCAGCAGCTTAGTGTCGGGGAGGCCGACCGGGGAGCTGTTTTTT. Encoded protein: CASSLVSGRPTGELFF.

The chain uses TRBV10-1 and TRBJ2-2; D ambiguous. CDR3 length equals 16 residues. In germline, CDR1 is WNHNN, CDR2 SYGVQD (reference sequence). V shed 2 bases and J shed 2 bases, with 12 bases lying between them. For the CDR3, the DNA is TGCGCCAGCAGTGAGATCTGGGTGGGAAACACCGGGGAGCTGTTTTTT. Translation gives CASSEIWVGNTGELFF.

V gene TRBV20-1 combines with J gene TRBJ1-1; 11 bases align to TRBD1. The ends lost 3 bases at V and 5 bases at J; junction bases unmatched: 8. CDR1 is DFQATT, CDR2 SNEGSKA, per germline (reference sequence). The CDR3 contains 15 residues. This CDR3 reads CSASPRDRGGTEAFF. The CDR3 bases are TGCAGTGCTAGCCCCCGGGACAGGGGGGGGACTGAAGCTTTCTTT.

A few counts support this clonotype. The chain has TRBV4-2 and TRBJ2-7; no clear D gene. There are 15 residues in the CDR3. V shed 1 base and J shed 2 bases, with 12 bases lying between them. Germline-derived CDR1 and CDR2 are LGHNA and YNFKEQ. The CDR3 region is CASSQVPLVTYEQYF. CDR3 DNA: TGTGCCAGCAGCCAAGTTCCCTTAGTCACCTACGAGCAGTACTTC.

In its sample, this clonotype was seen a few times. V usage is TRBV20-1 and J usage is TRBJ2-3; 7 bases align to TRBD2. The V segment lost 6 bases and the J segment 1 base; nucleotides outside the gene matches: 13. CDR1 and CDR2 (germline): DFQATT, SNEGSKA (reference sequence). The CDR3 contains 16 residues. CDR3 in DNA: TGCAGTGCCCCCCAACAAGCGGGAAGCCGCACAGATACGCAGTATTTT. As protein: CSAPQQAGSRTDTQYF.

This clonotype was seen at least ten times. This chain joins TRBV5-1 and TRBJ2-1; no clear D. Trimming shortened V by 4 bases and J by 3 bases, and 8 bases separated the two germline ends. Germline loops: CDR1 SGHRS, CDR2 YFSETQ. The length of the CDR3 is 13 residues. The CDR3 loop reads CASSAQIYNEQFF. Written as DNA, the CDR3 is TGCGCCAGCAGCGCTCAAATCTACAATGAGCAGTTCTTC.

This sequence joins TRBV6-1 and TRBJ1-1, with no clear D. V lost 8 bases, J lost 1 base, and 14 bases lay in between. The CDR3 runs to 14 residues. CDR1 MNHNS and CDR2 SASEGT come from the germline V gene. Here the CDR3 DNA reads TGTGCCAGCCGTCGGGGAATGGAGAACACTGAAGCTTTCTTT. Its translation: CASRRGMENTEAFF.

This clonotype has only a few counts. The gene calls are TRBV7-9 and TRBJ2-3; D is undetermined. Trimming shortened V by 5 bases and J by 4 bases, and 13 bases separated the two germline ends. There are 14 residues in the CDR3. Germline CDR1 is SEHNR and CDR2 is FQNEAQ (reference sequence). For the CDR3, the DNA is TGTGCCAGCAGCCCGACCAAGGTTTCAGATACGCAGTATTTT. Its translation is CASSPTKVSDTQYF.

This chain connects TRBV5-1 to TRBJ2-5; D might be TRBD1 (6 bases). The CDR3 extends over 15 amino acids. The germline V gene has CDR1 SGHRS and CDR2 YFSETQ. V was clipped by 5 bases and J by 2 bases, with 16 bases between them. The CDR3 loop is CASSEPQGWQETQYF. In DNA form, the CDR3 reads TGCGCCAGCAGTGAGCCCCAGGGGTGGCAAGAGACCCAGTACTTC.

This clonotype was seen a handful of times. This chain joins TRBV4-3 and TRBJ2-1; 11 nucleotides align to TRBD2. The germline CDR1 and CDR2 sequences are LGHNA and YSLEER. This CDR3 is built from 17 residues. J was trimmed by 1 base and V by 1 base; bases with no gene match: 3. The CDR3 sequence: CASSQAPSGRSYNEQFF. CDR3 nucleotides: TGCGCCAGCAGCCAAGCCCCTAGCGGGAGGTCCTACAATGAGCAGTTCTTC.

The chain employs TRBV4-2 and TRBJ2-1; 10 bases fit TRBD2. Per germline, CDR1 LGHNA and CDR2 YNFKEQ. The CDR3 length is 16 residues. V was clipped by 2 bases and J by 8 bases; unmatched bases: 9. CDR3 bases: TGTGCCAGCAGCCAAAGCCTTAGCGGGAGGTGGGATGAGCAGTTCTTC. Translating it yields CASSQSLSGRWDEQFF.

This chain joins TRBV7-2 and TRBJ1-4; no firm D call. The CDR3 length is 13 residues. Trimming took off 2 bases at V and 11 bases at J, with 12 bases between the two ends. Germline CDR1 SGHTA, CDR2 FQGNSA. The CDR3 sequence: CASSLREVEKLFF. DNA of the CDR3: TGTGCCAGCAGCTTACGGGAAGTGGAGAAACTGTTTTTT.

This clonotype was picked up a small number of times. V gene TRBV19 combines with J gene TRBJ2-1; 9 bases are shared with TRBD1. Germline V lookup: CDR1 LNHDA, CDR2 SQIVND (reference sequence). The CDR3 contains 14 residues. Germline trimming cut 6 bases from V and 7 bases from J; bases unmatched to any gene: 7. CDR3 sequence reads: CASSRDRVGNEQFF. As DNA, the CDR3 is TGTGCCAGTAGCCGGGACAGGGTCGGGAATGAGCAGTTCTTC.

V gene TRBV7-2 combines with J gene TRBJ1-1, with no clear D. Deletions cut 1 base from V and 2 bases from J, with 8 bases between. Germline assignment: CDR1 SGHTA and CDR2 FQGNSA. The length of the CDR3 is 14 residues. Here the CDR3 DNA reads TGTGCCAGCAGCTTAGATCGCCACAACACTGAAGCTTTCTTT. This translates into CASSLDRHNTEAFF. The full variable domain, with the rest looked up from reference TRBV7-2 and TRBJ1-1, is GAGVSQSPSNKVTEKGKDVELRCDPISGHTALYWYRQSLGQGLEFLIYFQGNSAPDKSGLPSDRFSAERTGGSVSTLTIQRTQQEDSAVYLCASSLDRHNTEAFFGQGTRLTVV.